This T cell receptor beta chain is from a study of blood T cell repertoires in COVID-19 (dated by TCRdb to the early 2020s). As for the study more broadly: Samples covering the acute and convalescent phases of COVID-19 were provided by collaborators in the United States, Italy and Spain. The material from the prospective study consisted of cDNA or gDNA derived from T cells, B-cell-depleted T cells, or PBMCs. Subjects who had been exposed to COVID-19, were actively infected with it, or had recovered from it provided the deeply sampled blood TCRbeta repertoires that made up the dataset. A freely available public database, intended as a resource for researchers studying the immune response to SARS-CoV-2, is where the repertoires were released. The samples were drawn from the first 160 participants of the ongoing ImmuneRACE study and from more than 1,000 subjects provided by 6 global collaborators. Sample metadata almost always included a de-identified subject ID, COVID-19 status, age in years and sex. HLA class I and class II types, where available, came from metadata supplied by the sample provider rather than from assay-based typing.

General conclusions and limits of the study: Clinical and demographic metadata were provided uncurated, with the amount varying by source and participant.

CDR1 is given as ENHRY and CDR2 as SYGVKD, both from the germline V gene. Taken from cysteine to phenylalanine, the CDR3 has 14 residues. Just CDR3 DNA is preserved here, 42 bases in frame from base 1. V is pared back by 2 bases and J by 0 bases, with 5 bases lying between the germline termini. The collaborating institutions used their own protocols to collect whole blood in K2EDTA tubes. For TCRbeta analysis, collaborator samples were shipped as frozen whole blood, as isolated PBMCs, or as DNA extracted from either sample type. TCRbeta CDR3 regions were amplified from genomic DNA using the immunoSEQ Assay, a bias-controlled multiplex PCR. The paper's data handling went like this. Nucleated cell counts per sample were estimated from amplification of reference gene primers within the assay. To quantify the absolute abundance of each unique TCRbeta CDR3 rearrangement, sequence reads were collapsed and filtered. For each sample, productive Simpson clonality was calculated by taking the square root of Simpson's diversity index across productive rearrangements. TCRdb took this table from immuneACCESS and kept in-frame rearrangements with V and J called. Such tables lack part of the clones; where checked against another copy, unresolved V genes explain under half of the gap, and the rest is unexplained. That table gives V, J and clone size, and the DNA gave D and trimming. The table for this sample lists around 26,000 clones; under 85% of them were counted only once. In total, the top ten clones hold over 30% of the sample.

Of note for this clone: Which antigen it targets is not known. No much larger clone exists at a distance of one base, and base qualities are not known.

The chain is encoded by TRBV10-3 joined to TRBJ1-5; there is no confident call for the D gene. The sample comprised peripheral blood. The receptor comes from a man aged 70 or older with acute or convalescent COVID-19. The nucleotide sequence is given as TGTGCCATCAGTGAGGGGAGTAGCAATCAGCCCCAGCATTTT. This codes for CAISEGSSNQPQHF.